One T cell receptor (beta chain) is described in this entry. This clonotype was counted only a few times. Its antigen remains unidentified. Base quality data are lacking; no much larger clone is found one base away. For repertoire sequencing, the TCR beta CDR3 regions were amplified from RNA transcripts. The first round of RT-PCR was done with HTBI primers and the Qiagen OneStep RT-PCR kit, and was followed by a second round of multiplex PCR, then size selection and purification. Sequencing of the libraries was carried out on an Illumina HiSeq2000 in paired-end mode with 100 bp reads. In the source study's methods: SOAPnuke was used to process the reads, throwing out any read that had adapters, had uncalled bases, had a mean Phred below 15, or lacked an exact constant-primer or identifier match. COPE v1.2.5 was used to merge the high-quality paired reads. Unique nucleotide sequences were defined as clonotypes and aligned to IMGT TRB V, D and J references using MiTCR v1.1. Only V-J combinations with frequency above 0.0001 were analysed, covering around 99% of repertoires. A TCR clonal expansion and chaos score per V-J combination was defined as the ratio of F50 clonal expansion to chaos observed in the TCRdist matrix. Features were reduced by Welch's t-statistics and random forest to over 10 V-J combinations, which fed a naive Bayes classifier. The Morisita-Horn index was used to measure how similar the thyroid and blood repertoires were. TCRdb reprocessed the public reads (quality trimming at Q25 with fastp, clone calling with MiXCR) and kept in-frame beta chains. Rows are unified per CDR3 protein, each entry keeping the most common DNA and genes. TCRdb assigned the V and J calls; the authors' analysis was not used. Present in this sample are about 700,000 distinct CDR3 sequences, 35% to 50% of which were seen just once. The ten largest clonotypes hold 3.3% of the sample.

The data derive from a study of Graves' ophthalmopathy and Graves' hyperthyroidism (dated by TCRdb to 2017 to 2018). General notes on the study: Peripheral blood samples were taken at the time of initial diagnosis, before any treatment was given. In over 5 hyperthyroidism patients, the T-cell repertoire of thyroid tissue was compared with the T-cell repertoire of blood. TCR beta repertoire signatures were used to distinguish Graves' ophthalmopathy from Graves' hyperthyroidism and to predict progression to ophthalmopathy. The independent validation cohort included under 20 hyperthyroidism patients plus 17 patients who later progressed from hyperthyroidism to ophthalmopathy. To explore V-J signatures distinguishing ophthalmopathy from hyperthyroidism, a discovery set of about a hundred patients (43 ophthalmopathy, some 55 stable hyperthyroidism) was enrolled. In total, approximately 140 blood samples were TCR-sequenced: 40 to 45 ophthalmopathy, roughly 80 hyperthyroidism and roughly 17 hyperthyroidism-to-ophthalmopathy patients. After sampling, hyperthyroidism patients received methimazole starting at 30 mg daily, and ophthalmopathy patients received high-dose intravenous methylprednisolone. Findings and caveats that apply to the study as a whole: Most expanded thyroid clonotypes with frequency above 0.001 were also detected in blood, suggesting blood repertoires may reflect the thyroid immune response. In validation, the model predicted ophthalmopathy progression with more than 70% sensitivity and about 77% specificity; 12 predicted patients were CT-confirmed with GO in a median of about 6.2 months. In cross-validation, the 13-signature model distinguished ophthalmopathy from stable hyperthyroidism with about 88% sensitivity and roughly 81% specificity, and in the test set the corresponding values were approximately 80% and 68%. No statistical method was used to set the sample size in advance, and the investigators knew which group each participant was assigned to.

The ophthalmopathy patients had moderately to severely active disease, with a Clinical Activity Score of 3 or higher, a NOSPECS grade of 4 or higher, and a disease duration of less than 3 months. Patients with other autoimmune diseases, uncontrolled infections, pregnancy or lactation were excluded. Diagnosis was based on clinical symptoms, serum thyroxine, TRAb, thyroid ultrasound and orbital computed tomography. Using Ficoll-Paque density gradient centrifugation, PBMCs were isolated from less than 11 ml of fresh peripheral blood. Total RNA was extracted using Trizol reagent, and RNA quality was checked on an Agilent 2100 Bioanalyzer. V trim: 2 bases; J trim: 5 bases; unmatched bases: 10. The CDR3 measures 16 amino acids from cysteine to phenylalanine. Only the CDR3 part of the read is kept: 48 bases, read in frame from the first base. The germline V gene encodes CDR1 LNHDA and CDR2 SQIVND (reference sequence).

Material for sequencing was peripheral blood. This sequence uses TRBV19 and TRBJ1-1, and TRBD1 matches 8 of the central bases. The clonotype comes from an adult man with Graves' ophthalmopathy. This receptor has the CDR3 CASSIPRTGSLTEAFF. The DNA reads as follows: TGTGCCAGTAGTATACCCCGGACAGGGAGCTTGACTGAAGCTTTCTTT.